One and the same sample provided the 20 T cell receptor beta chains below, sequenced in a study of regulatory T cells in long-lasting Graves disease. Specified time point: newly diagnosed GD, antithyroid drugs for less than 3 months. With RNA extracted from PBMCs as input, the TCR library was made. Sequencing libraries for TCR beta were prepared with iRepertoire HTBI primers and Arm-PCR of CDR3 regions. From the multiplex PCR reads, TCRdb called clonotypes with MiXCR, one entry per CDR3 protein. The profile shows about 420,000 distinct CDR3 sequences, less than 20% of them singletons. The same specimen was also included in a second study, on T cells in Graves' hyperthyroidism and ophthalmopathy.

The input for sequencing was peripheral blood mononuclear cells (PBMCs), taken at new diagnosis, from a patient treated with antithyroid drugs. The receptors were gathered from a woman in her late teens or twenties with Graves disease.

The rearrangement uses TRBV20-1 and TRBJ2-3, with 10 bases identical to TRBD2. Per the germline V gene, CDR1 is DFQATT and CDR2 is SNEGSKA (reference sequence). With 4 bases clipped from V and 3 bases from J, the junction kept 7 bases outside the gene matches. This CDR3 has 15 amino acids. This CDR3 reads CSANGLADQTDTQYF. The CDR3 DNA reads TGCAGTGCTAATGGACTAGCGGACCAAACAGATACGCAGTATTTT.

This clonotype occurred many times. The chain uses TRBV6-1 and TRBJ1-1; D unresolved. Germline V CDR1 and CDR2: MNHNS, SASEGT. Trimming cost V 1 base and J 1 base, with 10 bases left between them. This CDR3 is 15 amino acids long. The CDR3 sequence: CASSEGRVKNTEAFF. CDR3 sequence (DNA): TGTGCCAGCAGTGAAGGTAGGGTGAAGAACACTGAAGCTTTCTTT.

The V gene is TRBV3-1, the J gene TRBJ2-1; 7 bases are shared with TRBD2. CDR1 and CDR2 (germline): LGHDT, YNNKEL (reference sequence). This CDR3 spans 16 amino acids. Trimming took 2 bases from V and 6 from J; bases not matched to a gene: 10. The CDR3 DNA is TGTGCCAGCAGCCAATTTGGAGGGAGGGGACGCAATGAGCAGTTCTTC. Translating it yields CASSQFGGRGRNEQFF.

The sample holds a few counts of this clonotype. The chain links TRBV2 to TRBJ1-4, with D possibly matching TRBD1 (5 bases). The germline CDR1 and CDR2 sequences are SNHLY and FYNNEI. This CDR3 has 15 amino acids. Between the trimmed V and J ends, which lost 7 bases and 7 bases, there was a span of 19 bases. DNA of the CDR3: TGTGCCAGCACCTTGCTAGGGACCGGGGGTGAAAAACTGTTTTTT. This translates into CASTLLGTGGEKLFF.

This clonotype was seen more than once but under ten times. V is TRBV4-3 and J is TRBJ2-2; D perhaps matches TRBD2 (5 bases). The CDR3 is made up of 16 amino acids. V lost 3 bases and J 1 base, leaving 12 bases between the germline ends. The germline V gene has CDR1 LGHNA and CDR2 YSLEER. The CDR3 protein is CASSQWVALNTGELFF. CDR3 nucleotide sequence: TGCGCCAGCAGCCAGTGGGTAGCGCTGAACACCGGGGAGCTGTTTTTT.

This clonotype appeared a single time. The J gene is TRBJ1-5, the V gene TRBV6-1, with D unclear. Germline-derived CDR1 and CDR2 are MNHNS and SASEGT. The CDR3 contains 12 residues. Trimming stripped 11 bases from V and 4 bases from J, with 12 bases between. The CDR3 protein is CASQQWNQPQHF. For the CDR3, the DNA is TGTGCCTCCCAGCAGTGGAATCAGCCCCAGCATTTT.

Only a few counts were recorded for this clonotype. The chain employs TRBV6-2 or TRBV6-3 and TRBJ2-1; D uncertain. The CDR3 totals 14 residues. Deletions cut 5 bases from V and 5 bases from J, with 13 bases between. Germline CDR1 reads MNHEY; CDR2 reads SVGEGT. CDR3 bases: TGTGCCAGCAGTGCGGCGGCTTGGAACAATGAGCAGTTCTTC. This encodes CASSAAAWNNEQFF.

This clonotype was seen only a few times. The chain links TRBV20-1 to TRBJ2-7; a possible D gene is TRBD2 (6 bases). The CDR3 sequence is 12 residues long. Germline V gene sequence: CDR1 DFQATT, CDR2 SNEGSKA (reference sequence). CDR3 nucleotide sequence: TGCAGAAACGGGAGTACGGGTTATGAGCAGTACTTC. It translates to CRNGSTGYEQYF.

This clonotype was counted at least ten times. V gene TRBV6-2 or TRBV6-3 combines with J gene TRBJ2-5; D gene unclear. Germline assignment: CDR1 MNHEY and CDR2 SVGEGT. The CDR3 runs to 11 residues. V lost 8 bases and J lost 5, with 9 bases in between. The CDR3 reads CASGGWETQYF. Here the CDR3 DNA reads TGTGCCAGCGGTGGTTGGGAGACCCAGTACTTC.

About this clonotype itself: This may arise from a read error, as a much more abundant clone is one base away. The rearrangement links TRBV30 to TRBJ2-3; D remains unclear. CDR1 is GTSNPN, CDR2 SVGIG, per germline (reference sequence). With 8 bases removed from V and 2 bases from J, the gap between germline ends came to 17 bases. The CDR3 consists of 14 residues. In nucleotides, the CDR3 is TGTGCCGGGTCCAAAGAAGCTCCCACAGATACGCAGTATTTT. This gives the protein CAGSKEAPTDTQYF.

The V call is TRBV29-1, the J call TRBJ1-4; 7 bases map to TRBD1. V lost 4 bases to trimming and J lost 7 bases; unmatched junction nucleotides: 12. Germline lookup yields CDR1 SQVTM and CDR2 ANQGSEA. This CDR3 is built from 15 residues. The chain's CDR3 is CSVGGTAHDAEKLFF. The CDR3 DNA reads as TGCAGCGTTGGAGGGACAGCGCATGACGCTGAAAAACTGTTTTTT.

This clonotype was seen repeatedly, ten times or more. The chain combines TRBV28 with TRBJ2-3; 7 bases map to TRBD1. The CDR3 totals 16 residues. V lost 5 bases and J lost 4; bases outside the gene matches: 12. Germline CDR1 is MDHEN and CDR2 is SYDVKM. The CDR3 DNA is TGTGCCAGCAGTCTCCCCGGACAGGTCCGGTCAGATACGCAGTATTTT. As protein: CASSLPGQVRSDTQYF.

Regarding this clonotype: A clone one base away is much larger, so this may be a read error. The J gene is TRBJ2-5, the V gene TRBV5-1; possible D gene TRBD2, 6 bases. The end of the DNA fits TRBJ2-1 better, so the J call may be wrong. Germline loops: CDR1 SGHRS, CDR2 YFSETQ. This CDR3 is built from 15 residues. CDR3: CATRETAGIYNEQFF. CDR3 nucleotide sequence: TGCGCCACCCGAGAAACAGCGGGCATTTACAATGAGCAGTTCTTC.

With respect to this clonotype: Its ends do not fully match the called genes, so a read error is possible. The chain has TRBV6-1 and TRBJ1-2, with D perhaps TRBD1 (5 bases). Germline lookup yields CDR1 MNHNS and CDR2 SASEGT. This CDR3 has 15 residues. The CDR3: CASSEADYRRVVWLF. The CDR3 nucleotides are TGTGCCAGCAGTGAAGCTGACTACAGGAGGGTTGTTTGGCTCTTC.

The chain links TRBV28 to TRBJ2-1; 11 bases map to TRBD2. Germline V gene lookup returns CDR1 MDHEN and CDR2 SYDVKM. The CDR3 is 17 amino acids. J was trimmed by 5 bases and V by 7 bases; bases with no gene match: 13. CDR3 DNA sequence: TGTGCCAGCACACGAGGGGGACTAGCGGCAGCCCACAATGAGCAGTTCTTC. Translation gives CASTRGGLAAAHNEQFF. The whole variable domain, remainder taken from reference TRBV28 and TRBJ2-1, is DVKVTQSSRYLVKRTGEKVFLECVQDMDHENMFWYRQDPGLGLRLIYFSYDVKMKEKGDIPEGYSVSREKKERFSLILESASTNQTSMYLCASTRGGLAAAHNEQFFGPGTRLTVL.

The chain has TRBV28 and TRBJ2-5; D may match TRBD1 or TRBD2 (5 bases each). The ends were cut back, 5 bases at V and 4 bases at J, with 20 bases in the middle. Looked up from germline, CDR1 is MDHEN and CDR2 is SYDVKM. The CDR3 totals 16 residues. The DNA of the CDR3 is TGTGCCAGCAGTCTTACGGGGCAGGCTAGGCGAGAGACCCAGTACTTC. Translating it yields CASSLTGQARRETQYF.

Many counts were recorded for this clonotype. Here the CDR3 DNA reads TGTGCCAGCAGGGACCGCCCGAGCTACGAGCAGTACTTC. It specifies CASRDRPSYEQYF. The chain employs TRBV6-1 and TRBJ2-7, with no clear D. The V end was cut by 6 bases, the J end by 3 bases, with 12 bases between. Germline V gene sequence: CDR1 MNHNS, CDR2 SASEGT. The CDR3 covers 13 residues.

This clonotype was detected a few times. This sequence joins TRBV24-1 and TRBJ1-2, with TRBD1 as a possible D gene (5 bases). The CDR3 totals 14 residues. Germline V gene sequence: CDR1 KGHDR, CDR2 SFDVKD. Deletions cut 0 bases from V and 2 bases from J, with 6 bases between. The CDR3 region has the DNA TGTGCCACCAGTGATTTGCAGGGAAACTATGGCTACACCTTC. Protein: CATSDLQGNYGYTF.

At least ten counts were recorded for this clonotype. The rearrangement joins TRBV6-1 to TRBJ2-1; 12 nucleotides line up with TRBD2. With V trimmed by 7 bases and J by 3 bases, 16 bases remained unmatched. The CDR3 covers 19 residues. CDR1 and CDR2 (germline): MNHNS, SASEGT. CDR3 amino acids: CASTQPGLAGGGGYNEQFF. CDR3 nucleotide sequence: TGTGCCAGCACCCAACCGGGACTAGCGGGCGGGGGGGGCTACAATGAGCAGTTCTTC.

This clonotype was detected ten times or more. V and J are TRBV30 and TRBJ2-3, with D unresolved. The CDR3 sequence is 13 residues long. V shed 2 bases and J shed 4 bases, with 10 bases lying between them. The germline gives CDR1 GTSNPN, CDR2 SVGIG (reference sequence). The CDR3 DNA sequence: TGTGCCTGGAGTTGGTCCCCCCCAGATACGCAGTATTTT. It translates to CAWSWSPPDTQYF.